This T cell receptor (beta chain) is drawn from a study of graft-versus-host responses after intestinal transplantation (dated by TCRdb to about 2021). General notes on the study: The transplants that recipients received were multivisceral, liver-intestinal, or isolated intestinal. All recipients received anti-thymocyte globulin induction followed by maintenance tacrolimus and steroids for about three years. After intestinal transplantation, graft-versus-host and host-versus-graft alloreactive T cell clones were followed in the graft, circulation and bone marrow using bulk TCR-beta CDR3 sequencing. Alloreactive clones were identified by sequencing pre-transplant mixed lymphocyte reaction products and comparing these products with unstimulated pre-transplant donor and recipient T cells. The cohort enrolled about two dozen intestinal transplant recipients, one of whom was a retransplant, and a few patients without pretransplant specimens were excluded. Donor T cell macrochimerism was defined as a peak of at least 4% donor T cells among recipient peripheral blood mononuclear cells. Rather than going through the commercial service, samples from a few later patients were sequenced in-house on an Illumina MiSeq and processed with MiXCR.

From the cysteine through the phenylalanine, the CDR3 covers 17 amino acids. The CDR3 DNA has 51 bases and is translated from base 1. Taken from the germline V gene (reference sequence), the CDR1 and CDR2 loops are GTSNPN and SVGIG. The V end gives up 4 bases and the J end 4 bases, leaving 15 bases in the junction not matched to a gene. As concerns this clone: What antigen it recognizes has not been identified. Base qualities were left out, and no much larger clone turns up one base away.

Broader findings and caveats from the paper: Conclusions were limited by the relatively low number and heterogeneity of intestinal transplant patients. GvH clones turned up in recipient bone marrow, with some appearing earlier in ileal mucosa or blood, a pattern consistent with an intestinal mucosal origin. In patients with donor T cell macrochimerism, the allografts had high GvH to HvG T cell clonal ratios. Early after transplant, declines in HvG clones were associated with peak levels of circulating GvH clones.

Library construction relied on the immunoSEQ multiplex PCR assay. For most patients, genomic DNA was isolated with the Qiagen DNeasy Blood and Tissue Kit and shipped frozen to Adaptive Biotechnologies for TCR sequencing. High-throughput TCR-beta CDR3 sequencing of genomic DNA from most patients was performed by Adaptive Biotechnologies. In the paper's pipeline: TCR sequencing data for over 15 patients were retrieved from Adaptive's ImmunoSEQ software; three other patients were processed with MiXCR and VDJtools. To correct CD4 versus CD8 sorting errors, any sequence found in both subsets at a frequency ratio below 5:1 was removed. CDR3 nucleotide sequences shared between donor and recipient were removed because the origin of such sequences could not be assigned. Alloreactive clones required at least 2-fold expansion over unstimulated cells and minimum CFSE-low frequency of 0.002% (template counts) or 0.001% (read counts). Clones detected in sequenced pre-transplant spleen, lymph node, or MLR CFSE-low populations of the donor or recipient were defined as mappable. The cumulative frequency of alloreactive clones was calculated as a percentage of all sequences, weighted by copy number. TCRdb mirrors the immuneACCESS table, restricted to in-frame sequences. Some clones are absent from its copies; in checked studies, under half trace to an unresolved V gene, and the reason for the others is unknown. V and J calls and clone size are given by that table; D and trimming were obtained from the DNA. Recorded for this sample are tens of thousands of clones; 85% to 95% of them occurred a single time. 0.5% to 0.55% of the sample is taken by the ten largest.

The sample's time point label is to be understood as: cells obtained before transplantation from donor or recipient. CD3+CD4+ and CD3+CD8+ populations were FACS-sorted from unstimulated pre-transplant donor and recipient cells taken from spleen or lymph nodes. The sequence came from a human donor who was the organ donor for an intestinal transplant. The chain was built from TRBV30 and TRBJ2-5, with 10 junctional bases fitting TRBD1. The input for sequencing was unstimulated CD8+ T cells sorted from spleen or lymph node cells, taken before transplant. The DNA reads TGTGCCTGGATCGGGGGGACAGGGGTTCGAGGGGGAGAGACCCAGTACTTC. Its protein product is CAWIGGTGVRGGETQYF.